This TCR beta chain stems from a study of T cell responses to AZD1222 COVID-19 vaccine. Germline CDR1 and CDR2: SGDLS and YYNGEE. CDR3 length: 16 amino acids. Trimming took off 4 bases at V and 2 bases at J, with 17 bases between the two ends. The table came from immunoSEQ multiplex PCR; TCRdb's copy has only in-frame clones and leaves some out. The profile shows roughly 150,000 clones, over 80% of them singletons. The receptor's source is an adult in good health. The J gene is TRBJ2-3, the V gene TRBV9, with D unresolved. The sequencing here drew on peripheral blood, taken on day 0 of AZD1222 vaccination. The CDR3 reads CASSSLGSRFTDTQYF. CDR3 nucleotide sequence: TGTGCCAGCAGCTCCCTTGGCAGTCGATTCACAGATACGCAGTATTTT.